This entry is about one TCR beta chain. What it recognizes is unknown. This CDR3 region has 14 residues. V lost 1 base and J lost 4, with 10 bases in between. Per germline, CDR1 MNHEY and CDR2 SVGAGI. This record comes from a study of cytomegalovirus exposure and HLA in healthy donors. Turning to the study itself: Of all 370 or so donors who were genotyped, roughly 81% belonged to the Caucasian-associated ancestry cluster.

General study findings and limits: There were a few CMV-associated chains whose specificity for CMV antigens was confirmed in vitro.

The PCR had 60 Vbeta and 13 Jbeta primers. Only in-frame clones appear in the TCRdb table, and some are missing; sequencing was by immunoSEQ multiplex PCR. The sample holds about 150,000 clones, over 75% seen once. The J gene is TRBJ2-5, the V gene TRBV6-5; possible D gene TRBD2, 5 bases. The sample taken for sequencing was PBMCs. The source is a woman between 25 and 40 years old in good health and CMV-seronegative. In DNA form, the CDR3 reads TGTGCCAGCAGTTACTTGGACTTGGGAGAGACCCAGTACTTC. Its translation is CASSYLDLGETQYF.